This T cell receptor (beta chain) was documented in a study of CD8 T cells in ankylosing spondylitis. The CDR3 totals 14 residues. V lost 7 bases to trimming and J lost 6 bases; unmatched junction nucleotides: 5. Looked up from germline, CDR1 is LNHDA and CDR2 is SQIVND (reference sequence). TCRdb independently ran MiXCR on the 5' RACE reads; one entry per CDR3 protein. The sample lists about 240,000 distinct CDR3 sequences, approximately 9% occurring once. The material sequenced was blood, either unsorted or a sorted T cell fraction (not recorded which). The origin of this receptor is a male donor with ankylosing spondylitis or in good health (not recorded which). The gene calls are TRBV19 and TRBJ2-3; TRBD2 aligns across 12 bases. CDR3 sequence (DNA): TGTGCCAGTAACGGACTAGCGGGAAGGGATACGCAGTATTTT. It specifies CASNGLAGRDTQYF.